This T cell receptor (beta chain) appears in the sequencing data of a study of blood T cell repertoires in COVID-19. The CDR3 length is 16 residues. CDR1 is SEHNR and CDR2 is FQNEAQ in the germline V gene (reference sequence). The V gene end was trimmed by 2 bases and the J gene end by 5 bases; junction bases not matched to a gene: 9. This table comes from immunoSEQ multiplex PCR, and its TCRdb copy is limited to in-frame clones, with some not included. The profile shows 150,000 to 200,000 clones, roughly 82% of them singletons. This chain joins TRBV7-9 and TRBJ2-5, with 9 bases lining up with TRBD2. Input material: PBMCs or T cells enriched from blood (not recorded which). The receptor was isolated from a woman aged 60-75 years with acute COVID-19. CDR3 nucleotides: TGTGCCAGCAGCTTAAGGCGGGAGGGCCCTTTGGAGACCCAGTACTTC. It translates to CASSLRREGPLETQYF.